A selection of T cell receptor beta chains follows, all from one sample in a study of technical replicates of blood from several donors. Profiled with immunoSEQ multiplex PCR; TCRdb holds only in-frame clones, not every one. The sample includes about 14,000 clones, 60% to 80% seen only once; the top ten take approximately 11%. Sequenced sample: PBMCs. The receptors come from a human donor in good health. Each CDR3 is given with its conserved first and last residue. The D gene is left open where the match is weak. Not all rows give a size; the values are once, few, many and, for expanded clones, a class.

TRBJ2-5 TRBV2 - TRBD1 CASRFTGEETQYF TGTGCCAGCAGGTTCACAGGGGAAGAGACCCAGTACTTC
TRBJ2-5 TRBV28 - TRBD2 CASSLSGLAGRIGETQYF TGTGCCAGCAGTTTATCCGGACTAGCGGGACGCATAGGGGAGACCCAGTACTTC
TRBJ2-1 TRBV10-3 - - CAIREGDSSYNEQFF TGTGCCATCCGAGAGGGCGATAGCTCCTACAATGAGCAGTTCTTC
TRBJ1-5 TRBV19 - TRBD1 CASRTFFRDRRLYSNQPQHF TGTGCCAGTAGGACCTTTTTTCGGGACAGGAGACTTTATAGCAATCAGCCCCAGCATTTT
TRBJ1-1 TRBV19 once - CASSMGLNTEAFF TGTGCCAGTAGTATGGGACTAAACACTGAAGCTTTCTTT
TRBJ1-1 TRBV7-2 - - CASSSSPVTEAFF TGTGCCAGCAGCTCCTCCCCCGTTACTGAAGCTTTCTTT
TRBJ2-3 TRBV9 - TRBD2 CASSPRAGGPGSADTQYF TGTGCCAGCAGCCCCCGAGCGGGAGGGCCCGGGTCGGCAGATACGCAGTATTTT
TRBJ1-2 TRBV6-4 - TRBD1 CASSDPGTGRNGYTF TGTGCCAGCAGTGACCCCGGGACAGGGCGGAATGGCTACACCTTC
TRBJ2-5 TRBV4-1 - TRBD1 CASSQHTGGQYQETQYF TGCGCCAGCAGCCAACACACAGGGGGCCAGTACCAAGAGACCCAGTACTTC
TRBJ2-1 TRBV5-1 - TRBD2 CASIAGEGHNEQFF TGCGCCAGCATAGCGGGAGAGGGGCACAATGAGCAGTTCTTC
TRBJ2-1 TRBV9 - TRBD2 CASSPRSGLAGINEQFF TGTGCCAGCAGCCCCCGCTCGGGACTAGCGGGAATCAATGAGCAGTTCTTC
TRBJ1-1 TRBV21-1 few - CASSKETTAFF TGTGCCAGCAGCAAGGAGACCACAGCTTTCTTT
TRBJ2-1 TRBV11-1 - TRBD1 CASSPGQGVRDEQFF TGTGCCAGCAGCCCTGGACAGGGGGTGCGTGATGAGCAGTTCTTC
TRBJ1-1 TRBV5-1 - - CASSSFQSRAGGAFF TGCGCCAGCAGCTCGTTCCAGAGCCGCGCGGGGGGAGCTTTCTTT
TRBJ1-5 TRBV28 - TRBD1 CASSLDRSDQPQHF TGTGCCAGCAGTCTGGACAGGAGTGATCAGCCCCAGCATTTT
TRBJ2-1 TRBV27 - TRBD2 CASSLARLAGAINEQFF TGTGCCAGCAGTTTAGCCCGGCTAGCGGGAGCCATCAATGAGCAGTTCTTC
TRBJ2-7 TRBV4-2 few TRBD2 CASSQEREGSYEQYF TGTGCCAGCAGCCAAGAGCGGGAGGGCTCCTACGAGCAGTACTTC
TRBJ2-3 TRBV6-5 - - CASSLEGTTDTQYF TGTGCCAGCAGTCTGGAGGGGACCACAGATACGCAGTATTTT
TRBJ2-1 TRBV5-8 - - CASILAGHEQFF TGTGCCAGCATCCTCGCGGGTCATGAGCAGTTCTTC
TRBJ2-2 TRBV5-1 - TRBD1 CASSLGDRENTGELFF TGCGCCAGCAGCTTGGGGGACAGGGAGAACACCGGGGAGCTGTTTTTT
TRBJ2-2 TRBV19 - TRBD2 CASTGLAANTGELFF TGTGCCAGTACCGGGCTAGCGGCGAACACCGGGGAGCTGTTTTTT
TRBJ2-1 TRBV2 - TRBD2 CASSAGLAGGVEQFF TGTGCCAGCAGCGCGGGACTAGCGGGAGGAGTTGAGCAGTTCTTC
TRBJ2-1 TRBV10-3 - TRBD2 CAISDTTSVGYNEQFF TGTGCCATCAGTGATACTACTAGCGTAGGCTACAATGAGCAGTTCTTC
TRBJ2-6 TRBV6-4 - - CASIIRDSYSGANVLTF TGTGCCAGCATCATCCGGGACTCGTACTCTGGGGCCAACGTCCTGACTTTC
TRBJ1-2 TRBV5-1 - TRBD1 CASTPGQAWGYTF TGCGCCAGCACCCCGGGACAGGCGTGGGGCTACACCTTC
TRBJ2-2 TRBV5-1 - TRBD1 CASSKGQQTGELFF TGCGCCAGCAGCAAGGGACAGCAAACCGGGGAGCTGTTTTTT
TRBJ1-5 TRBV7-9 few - CASSFGTFADQPQHF TGTGCCAGCAGCTTTGGGACATTTGCCGATCAGCCCCAGCATTTT
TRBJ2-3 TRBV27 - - CASSFRVADTSTDTQYF TGTGCCAGCAGTTTTAGGGTAGCGGATACTAGCACAGATACGCAGTATTTT
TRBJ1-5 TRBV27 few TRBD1 CASSSAGTGHQPQHF TGTGCCAGCAGTTCGGCCGGGACAGGGCATCAGCCCCAGCATTTT
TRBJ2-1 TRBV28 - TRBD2 CASSPSSSGQDKFF TGTGCCAGCAGTCCAAGTTCTAGCGGGCAGGATAAGTTCTTC
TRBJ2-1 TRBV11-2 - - CASSSVQGGYNEQFF TGTGCCAGCAGCTCGGTGCAGGGGGGCTACAATGAGCAGTTCTTC
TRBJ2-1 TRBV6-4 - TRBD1 CASSDPMTGGAQFF TGTGCCAGCAGTGACCCTATGACAGGGGGCGCCCAGTTCTTC
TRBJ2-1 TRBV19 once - CASGVPSSYNEQFF TGTGCCAGTGGAGTCCCGAGCTCCTACAATGAGCAGTTCTTC
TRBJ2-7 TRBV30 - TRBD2 CASVGSGSSYEQYF TGTGCCTCGGTGGGTAGCGGGTCCTCCTACGAGCAGTACTTC
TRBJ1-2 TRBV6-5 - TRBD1 CASSSGQGASYGYTF TGTGCCAGCAGTTCGGGACAGGGGGCTAGCTATGGCTACACCTTC
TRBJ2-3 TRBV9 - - CASSPRDVSTQYF TGTGCCAGCAGCCCCCGCGATGTTAGTACGCAGTATTTT
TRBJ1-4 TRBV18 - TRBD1 CASSPQGNGEKLFF TGTGCCAGCTCTCCACAGGGGAATGGTGAAAAACTGTTTTTT
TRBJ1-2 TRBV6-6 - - CASSYSGGGGYTF TGTGCCAGCAGTTACTCGGGAGGGGGTGGCTACACCTTC
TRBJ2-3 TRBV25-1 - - CASSSYADTQYF TGTGCCAGCAGTTCCTACGCAGATACGCAGTATTTT
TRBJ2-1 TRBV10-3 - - CAISGTSDEQFF TGTGCCATCAGTGGCACTAGTGACGAGCAGTTCTTC
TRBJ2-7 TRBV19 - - CASSIGQGLQYF TGTGCCAGTAGTATAGGGCAGGGGCTGCAGTACTTC
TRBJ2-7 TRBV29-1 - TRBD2 CSVEDPTGLAGVYEQYF TGCAGCGTTGAAGACCCAACCGGACTAGCGGGAGTCTACGAGCAGTACTTC
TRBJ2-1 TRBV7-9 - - CASSLAGREDEQFF TGTGCCAGCAGCTTAGCCGGGCGGGAAGATGAGCAGTTCTTC
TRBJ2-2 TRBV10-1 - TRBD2 CASSTAPGTSGATGELFF TGCGCCAGCAGTACCGCCCCCGGGACTAGCGGAGCCACCGGGGAGCTGTTTTTT
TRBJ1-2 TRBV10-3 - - CAISAGGSNYGYTF TGTGCCATCAGTGCCGGGGGGTCGAACTATGGCTACACCTTC